The 2 T cell receptor beta chains below all came from one sample that was sequenced in a study of blood T cell repertoires in COVID-19. This table comes from immunoSEQ multiplex PCR, and its TCRdb copy is limited to in-frame clones, with some not included. The repertoire has about 100,000 clones, approximately 90% of them found once; the top ten carry roughly 1.2%. Input material: peripheral blood. The receptors stem from a woman in her twenties or thirties with acute or convalescent COVID-19.

The gene calls are TRBV29-1 and TRBJ2-7; TRBD2 is a possible D gene (6 bases). Germline lookup yields CDR1 SQVTM and CDR2 ANQGSEA. The V end was cut by 7 bases, the J end by 6 bases, with 19 bases between. The CDR3 runs 13 residues. CDR3 protein: CSAAQGWGGEQYF. DNA of the CDR3: TGCAGCGCCGCCCAGGGTTGGGGAGGCGAGCAGTACTTC.

The V and J genes are TRBV18 and TRBJ1-1; 9 bases align to TRBD1. V lost 5 bases to trimming and J lost 5 bases; unmatched junction nucleotides: 6. Germline CDR1 is KGHSH and CDR2 is LQKENI. This CDR3 contains 14 residues. The CDR3 nucleotides are TGTGCCAGCTCAGGCGGACAGGGGAAAACTGAAGCTTTCTTT. Residues: CASSGGQGKTEAFF.